This T cell receptor (beta chain) was sequenced in a study of shared clonotypes between healthy human individuals. General observations from the study: Clonotypes that were shared across a few donors made up roughly 5.2% of naive CD4 clonotypes. Among non-shared clonotypes, generation probabilities were lower than among those shared by all four donors.

CD45RA-negative memory and CD45RA+ naive subsets were split from the CD4+ cells. Here immunoSEQ multiplex PCR was the method, and the copy in TCRdb shows in-frame clones only, minus some. The table has approximately 940,000 clones, around 80% seen once. V was pared by 1 base and J by 4 bases, with 10 bases between. The CDR3 spans 14 residues. The V gene's germline CDR1 is LGHNA and CDR2 YNFKEQ. About this clone: As yet, its antigen is unknown.

Sequencing was done on a sample of memory CD4+ T cells sorted from blood. The subset: CD45RA-negative fraction. The TCR was taken from a young man in good health. This sequence joins TRBV4-2 and TRBJ1-2; D gene uncertain. The CDR3 coding sequence is TGTGCCAGCAGCCAAGTATCGTCGAGCTATGGCTACACCTTC. Protein: CASSQVSSSYGYTF.